The rows below give T cell receptor beta chains drawn from one sample of a study of blood T cell repertoires in COVID-19. The data were produced by immunoSEQ multiplex PCR, yet TCRdb's version contains in-frame clones alone and is incomplete. The sample lists 300,000 to 450,000 clones, about 92% seen once, with under 5% in the top ten. The sample consisted of peripheral blood. The receptors come from a woman in her fifties or sixties with COVID-19, enrolled during active disease. Each CDR3 is given with its conserved first and last residue. A D gene is named only where the DNA matches it firmly. Clone size appears in some rows only: once, few, many, or a class for an expanded clone.

J,V,size,D,CDR3,DNA
TRBJ1-5,TRBV5-1,once,TRBD1,CASSKGQGGQPQHF,TGCGCCAGCAGCAAGGGACAGGGAGGGCAGCCCCAGCATTTT
TRBJ1-1,TRBV6-5,.,.,CASKVRFDTEAFF,TGTGCCAGCAAGGTCAGGTTCGACACTGAAGCTTTCTTT
TRBJ1-5,TRBV6-5,.,.,CAAYEVRQNQPQHF,TGTGCCGCCTATGAGGTGCGGCAAAATCAGCCCCAGCATTTT
TRBJ2-2,TRBV19,.,.,CASNTGPNTGELFF,TGTGCCAGTAACACAGGTCCGAACACCGGGGAGCTGTTTTTT
TRBJ1-4,TRBV12-3/TRBV12-4,.,.,CASNSVANEKLFF,TGTGCCAGCAATAGCGTGGCTAATGAAAAACTGTTTTTT
TRBJ2-3,TRBV24-1,.,TRBD2,CATSPRGVPARTDTQYF,TGTGCCACCAGTCCACGGGGGGTCCCGGCTCGCACAGATACGCAGTATTTT
TRBJ2-5,TRBV7-8,.,.,CASSAGLQETQYF,TGTGCCAGCTCGGCGGGGTTACAAGAGACCCAGTACTTC
TRBJ2-3,TRBV6-5,.,.,CASNHLGRTDTQYF,TGTGCCAGCAATCATCTGGGCCGCACAGATACGCAGTATTTT
TRBJ2-1,TRBV5-5,.,.,CASSLMGADEQFF,TGTGCCAGCAGCTTGATGGGGGCCGATGAGCAGTTCTTC
TRBJ1-4,TRBV7-9,.,.,CASSLGAGNEKLFF,TGTGCCAGCAGCTTAGGGGCAGGAAATGAAAAACTGTTTTTT
TRBJ2-3,TRBV28,.,TRBD2,CASRPTLATSGGSSDTQYF,TGTGCCAGCAGGCCAACCTTAGCGACTAGCGGGGGATCGTCTGATACGCAGTATTTT
TRBJ1-5,TRBV30,.,.,CAWSVPGGHQPQHF,TGTGCCTGGAGTGTACCGGGGGGCCATCAGCCCCAGCATTTT
TRBJ2-1,TRBV7-2,.,.,CASSLDYRAIEQFF,TGTGCCAGCAGCTTAGATTATCGAGCAATTGAGCAGTTCTTC
TRBJ2-3,TRBV27,.,TRBD1,CASIRHGTGVIDTQYF,TGTGCCAGCATCCGTCACGGGACAGGGGTTATTGATACGCAGTATTTT
TRBJ2-1,TRBV5-1,.,TRBD1,CASSSGTESYNEQFF,TGCGCCAGCAGCTCCGGGACAGAATCCTACAATGAGCAGTTCTTC
TRBJ2-7,TRBV5-1,.,.,CASSLIADSYEQYF,TGCGCCAGCAGCCTAATAGCGGACTCCTACGAGCAGTACTTC
TRBJ2-5,TRBV5-1,.,TRBD1,CASSYGQGVLETQYF,TGCGCCAGCAGCTACGGACAGGGGGTTTTAGAGACCCAGTACTTC
TRBJ1-5,TRBV6-1,.,TRBD1,CASSESDVDRGGPSNQPQHF,TGTGCCAGCAGTGAAAGCGATGTGGACAGGGGTGGTCCGAGCAATCAGCCCCAGCATTTT
TRBJ1-2,TRBV7-4,once,.,CASSLGWEAEQYGYTF,TGTGCCAGCAGCTTAGGGTGGGAGGCAGAACAATATGGCTACACCTTC
TRBJ2-7,TRBV11-2,once,TRBD2,CASKIYRGGHYEQYF,TGTGCCAGCAAAATATATCGGGGGGGACACTACGAGCAGTACTTC
TRBJ1-1,TRBV18,.,TRBD1,CASSGEQGHTEAFF,TGTGCCAGCTCAGGAGAACAGGGGCATACTGAAGCTTTCTTT
TRBJ2-3,TRBV5-1,once,.,CASRREDTQYF,TGCGCCAGCCGACGGGAAGATACGCAGTATTTT
TRBJ2-7,TRBV2,.,TRBD1,CASSAGTGDGEQYF,TGTGCCAGCAGCGCCGGGACAGGGGACGGCGAGCAGTACTTC
TRBJ1-1,TRBV28,.,TRBD1,CASSFATGTAVMNTEAFF,TGTGCCAGCAGTTTCGCGACCGGGACAGCTGTCATGAACACTGAAGCTTTCTTT
TRBJ1-3,TRBV29-1,.,.,CSVLYGGTGNTIYF,TGCAGCGTTCTTTACGGGGGGACTGGAAACACCATATATTTT
TRBJ1-2,TRBV21-1,.,.,CASSKTEGQVPANYGYTF,TGTGCCAGCAGCAAAACGGAAGGACAGGTTCCCGCTAACTATGGCTACACCTTC
TRBJ1-4,TRBV5-1,.,.,CASSLGPQGSNEKLFF,TGCGCCAGCAGCCTGGGTCCGCAGGGCTCTAATGAAAAACTGTTTTTT
TRBJ2-6,TRBV18,.,.,CASSRSSGANVLTF,TGTGCCAGCTCACGTAGCTCTGGGGCCAACGTCCTGACTTTC
TRBJ1-5,TRBV5-1,.,.,CASSRGGENQPQHF,TGCGCCAGCAGCAGAGGGGGGGAAAATCAGCCCCAGCATTTT
TRBJ2-7,TRBV6-5,.,.,CASSYYGARYEQYF,TGTGCCAGCAGTTACTATGGGGCGCGCTACGAGCAGTACTTC
TRBJ2-1,TRBV14,.,TRBD2,CASSQKREGPYNEQFF,TGTGCCAGCAGCCAGAAGCGGGAAGGACCCTACAATGAGCAGTTCTTC